Below, 4 T cell receptor beta chains from the same sample are listed, as sequenced in a study of STAT5B mutations in CD4+ large granular lymphocyte leukemia. Profiling relied on immunoSEQ multiplex PCR, and the TCRdb table lists in-frame clones only, not all of them. Seen here are about 28,000 clones, approximately 75% observed once, and the top ten hold 3% to 3.5%. Sequencing used CD4+ T cells from blood buffy coats. Receptors originate from a human donor in good health.

This clone was seen more than once but under ten times. V and J are TRBV4-2 and TRBJ1-4; weak D call: TRBD1 (6 bases). CDR1 is LGHNA and CDR2 is YNFKEQ in the germline V gene. CDR3 length: 14 residues. V gave up 0 bases and J gave up 11 bases, with 13 bases separating them. In DNA form, the CDR3 reads TGTGCCAGCAGCCAAGAAGGTCCAGGGGACAAACTGTTTTTT. This gives the protein CASSQEGPGDKLFF.

This clone appeared a single time. V is TRBV19 and J is TRBJ1-4; D is unclear. Germline CDR1 is LNHDA and CDR2 is SQIVND (reference sequence). Trimming stripped 2 bases from V and 5 bases from J, with 6 bases between. The CDR3 extends over 13 amino acids. The DNA for the CDR3 is TGTGCCAGTAGTATATTAAAAAATGAAAAACTGTTTTTT. Translating gives CASSILKNEKLFF.

The sample holds a few counts of this clone. The V call is TRBV27, the J call TRBJ1-1; 8 positions match TRBD1. V gave up 8 bases and J gave up 6 bases; unmatched junction bases: 23. CDR1 MNHEY and CDR2 SMNVEV come from the germline V gene (reference sequence). The CDR3 consists of 18 residues. This chain's CDR3 is CASENQVTRDRRHPEAFF. In DNA, the CDR3 is TGTGCCAGCGAGAATCAGGTCACCCGGGACAGGAGGCATCCTGAAGCTTTCTTT.

This clone was seen once. V gene TRBV6-5 combines with J gene TRBJ2-5; D gene unclear. CDR3 length: 11 residues. Germline lookup yields CDR1 MNHEY and CDR2 SVGAGI. V dropped 2 bases and J dropped 4 bases, with 2 bases sitting between them. The CDR3 loop reads CASSYGETQYF. The CDR3 bases are TGTGCCAGCAGTTACGGAGAGACCCAGTACTTC.